One sample yielded the 18 T cell receptor beta chains listed below, sequenced in a study of response to subunit inactivated influenza vaccine. MiXCR, applied by TCRdb to the RT-PCR reads, yields one record per CDR3 protein. The sample has a few hundred thousand distinct CDR3 sequences; approximately 14% are singletons. This sample comprised PBMCs from blood, obtained 11 to 12 days after vaccination. Every receptor here comes from a man between 45 and 60 years old who received an inactivated influenza vaccine.

This clonotype was counted a few times. This sequence joins TRBV11-2 and TRBJ2-1; D may match TRBD1 or TRBD2 (5 bases each). Germline lookup yields CDR1 SGHAT and CDR2 FQNNGV. The CDR3 is 16 residues long. Trimming removed 4 bases from V and 2 bases from J, with 15 bases in between. CDR3 coding DNA: TGTGCCAGCAGCTCGGGGCAGTCCGTAACCTACAATGAGCAGTTCTTC. Its translation is CASSSGQSVTYNEQFF.

Ten or more counts support this clonotype. The chain uses TRBV5-1 and TRBJ1-5; a weak D match, TRBD1 (6 bases). This CDR3 has 14 residues. V lost 4 bases and J 4 bases, leaving 12 bases between the germline ends. Germline CDR1 SGHRS, CDR2 YFSETQ. The CDR3 DNA follows: TGCGCCAGCAGCCCGGACAGCCGAAATCAGCCCCAGCATTTT. As protein: CASSPDSRNQPQHF.

The chain has TRBV9 and TRBJ2-3, with 12 bases that match TRBD2. CDR1 is SGDLS and CDR2 is YYNGEE in the germline V gene. V dropped 2 bases and J dropped 6; count of bases not matched to a gene: 19. The CDR3 contains 20 residues. CDR3 bases: TGTGCCAGCAGCGTGCTGGGGGCTAGCGGGAGGGCCCCAGCATGGGATACGCAGTATTTT. Its protein product is CASSVLGASGRAPAWDTQYF.

V is TRBV3-1 and J is TRBJ1-4; D gene ambiguous. Trimming took off 3 bases at V and 4 bases at J, with 9 bases between the two ends. The CDR3 runs to 14 residues. Germline CDR1 LGHDT, CDR2 YNNKEL (reference sequence). CDR3: CASSHPRNNEKLFF. DNA for the CDR3: TGTGCCAGCAGCCATCCACGGAATAATGAAAAACTGTTTTTT.

This clonotype turned up a few times. This chain joins TRBV5-1 and TRBJ2-2, with TRBD1 matching over 10 bases. V lost 4 bases, J lost 7 bases, and 7 bases stayed unmatched. The CDR3 contains 15 residues. The germline CDR1 and CDR2 sequences are SGHRS and YFSETQ. This chain's CDR3 is CASSLDRGSIGELFF. DNA for the CDR3: TGCGCCAGCAGCCTGGACAGGGGGAGTATCGGGGAGCTGTTTTTT.

The V gene is TRBV20-1, the J gene TRBJ2-3; TRBD1 matches 7 bases. The V segment lost 6 bases and the J segment 8 bases; nucleotides outside the gene matches: 17. The CDR3 runs 15 residues. CDR1 DFQATT and CDR2 SNEGSKA come from the germline V gene (reference sequence). Written as DNA, the CDR3 is TGCAGTGCCGCCCCGGCGACAGGGACCTCCGGTACGCAGTATTTT. It codes for CSAAPATGTSGTQYF.

The chain has TRBV20-1 and TRBJ1-1, with D maybe TRBD1 (5 bases). The germline gives CDR1 DFQATT, CDR2 SNEGSKA (reference sequence). V shed 6 bases and J shed 4 bases, with 15 bases lying between them. The CDR3 is 13 residues long. CDR3 DNA sequence: TGCAGTGCCCAGTGGGAGGGGTTCACTGAAGCTTTCTTT. It specifies CSAQWEGFTEAFF.

The rearrangement joins TRBV5-1 to TRBJ1-5; weak D call: TRBD1 (5 bases). V shed 0 bases and J shed 3 bases, with 10 bases lying between them. This CDR3 region has 15 residues. CDR1 is SGHRS, CDR2 YFSETQ, per germline. The chain's CDR3 is CASSLGAGHNQPQHF. CDR3 DNA: TGCGCCAGCAGCTTGGGAGCCGGACACAATCAGCCCCAGCATTTT. The full variable domain, in which reference TRBV5-1 and TRBJ1-5 provide the parts outside the CDR3, is KAGVTQTPRYLIKTRGQQVTLSCSPISGHRSVSWYQQTPGQGLQFLFEYFSETQRNKGNFPGRFSGRQFSNSRSEMNVSTLELGDSALYLCASSLGAGHNQPQHFGDGTRLSIL.

This clonotype was detected ten times or more. This chain joins TRBV7-2 and TRBJ2-3; no definite D call. Trimming shortened V by 2 bases and J by 3 bases, and 15 bases separated the two germline ends. This CDR3 contains 16 residues. CDR1 is SGHTA, CDR2 FQGNSA, per germline. DNA of the CDR3: TGTGCCAGCAGCTTAAATTTCCTTAGATTGACAGATACGCAGTATTTT. Its protein is CASSLNFLRLTDTQYF.

This clonotype was seen more than once but under ten times. The V gene is TRBV25-1, the J gene TRBJ2-5, with D unresolved. The CDR3 has 14 amino acids. The germline V and J ends were trimmed by 2 bases and 2 bases, with 9 bases remaining between them. The germline CDR1 and CDR2 sequences are MGHDK and SYGVNS. The CDR3 region is CASSERADQETQYF. CDR3 DNA sequence: TGTGCCAGCAGTGAAAGGGCAGATCAAGAGACCCAGTACTTC.

This clonotype came up a few times. The V gene is TRBV10-3, the J gene TRBJ1-2, with D unresolved. The CDR3 length is 14 residues. The germline CDR1 and CDR2 sequences are ENHRY and SYGVKD. V was shortened by 0 bases and J by 8 bases, with 13 bases between the two germline ends. This CDR3 is CAISESFRGVGYTF. The CDR3 nucleotides read TGTGCCATCAGTGAGTCGTTTCGGGGAGTCGGCTACACCTTC.

Concerning this clonotype itself: One junction end disagrees with the germline gene, perhaps due to a read error. The rearrangement joins TRBV7-7 to TRBJ2-7; D perhaps matches TRBD1 (6 bases). CDR3 length equals 13 residues. CDR1 is SSHAT and CDR2 is FNYEAQ in the germline V gene (reference sequence). The CDR3 is CASSLAPGDEQYF. The CDR3 bases are TGTGCTAGCAGCTTAGCCCCAGGGGACGAGCAGTACTTC.

The V call is TRBV7-8, the J call TRBJ2-1, with D hard to call. CDR3 length: 16 amino acids. Germline lookup yields CDR1 SGHVS and CDR2 FQNEAQ. V was pared by 5 bases and J by 6 bases, with 20 bases between. CDR3 sequence (DNA): TGTGCCAGCAGCCCCCGGCAGGACCTCGGCATCAATGAGCAGTTCTTC. Protein: CASSPRQDLGINEQFF.

V is TRBV20-1 and J is TRBJ2-7; 8 bases fit TRBD2. With V trimmed by 5 bases and J by 5 bases, 11 bases remained unmatched. CDR1 and CDR2 (germline): DFQATT, SNEGSKA (reference sequence). There are 14 residues in the CDR3. The CDR3 DNA sequence: TGCAGTGCTCACCAAGGTAGCGGGACCGACGAGCAGTACTTC. This encodes CSAHQGSGTDEQYF.

This chain links TRBV12-3 or TRBV12-4 with TRBJ2-1, with 9 bases aligning to TRBD2. The CDR3 is 22 amino acids. V lost 3 bases to trimming and J lost 4 bases; unmatched junction nucleotides: 25. CDR3 protein: CASSLGEGGRPPYAGGYNEQFF. As DNA, the CDR3 is TGTGCCAGCAGTTTGGGTGAGGGGGGGCGCCCCCCGTATGCGGGAGGGTACAATGAGCAGTTCTTC.

The sample holds many counts of this clonotype. The rearrangement joins TRBV6-2 or TRBV6-3 to TRBJ2-1; the match to TRBD2 covers 14 bases. Germline V gives CDR1 MNHEY, CDR2 SVGEGT. The V gene end was trimmed by 7 bases and the J gene end by 14 bases; junction bases not matched to a gene: 10. This CDR3 region has 14 residues. The CDR3 DNA sequence: TGTGCCAGCACCAGACTAGCGGGAGGGACATCGGAGTTCTTC. Protein sequence: CASTRLAGGTSEFF.

This clonotype has more than one count but fewer than ten. The V gene is TRBV12-3 or TRBV12-4, the J gene TRBJ2-3; 7 bases fit TRBD2. CDR3 size: 16 residues. Losses at the gene ends were 2 bases for V and 3 bases for J; bases not matched to a gene: 8. Here the CDR3 DNA reads TGTGCCAGCAGTTTAACTCCGGGAGGTATGACAGATACGCAGTATTTT. This gives the protein CASSLTPGGMTDTQYF.

This rearrangement joins TRBV4-3 to TRBJ2-5; weak D call: TRBD2 (6 bases). The CDR3 has 15 amino acids. Per the germline V gene, CDR1 is LGHNA and CDR2 is YSLEER. The V end was cut by 1 base, the J end by 2 bases, with 11 bases between. The CDR3 reads CASSQGLAEQETQYF. As DNA, the CDR3 is TGCGCCAGCAGCCAAGGGTTAGCGGAGCAAGAGACCCAGTACTTC.